This entry lists 12 T cell receptor beta chains sequenced from one sample in a study of identical twins. A single record per CDR3 protein comes from TCRdb applying MiXCR to the 5' RACE reads. The table has a few hundred thousand distinct CDR3 sequences, roughly 9% seen once. Sequences were obtained from naive T cells sorted from blood. Source of these receptors: a woman in her fifties or sixties in good health.

This clonotype was found many times. The chain combines TRBV11-2 with TRBJ2-7, with TRBD1 matching 8 bases. Losses at the gene ends were 5 bases for V and 2 bases for J; bases not matched to a gene: 14. The CDR3 is 17 residues long. Germline V gene sequence: CDR1 SGHAT, CDR2 FQNNGV. The CDR3 loop is CASSIQSRDRRTYEQYF. The CDR3, as DNA: TGTGCCAGCAGCATACAATCCCGGGACAGGCGGACCTACGAGCAGTACTTC.

This clonotype has more than one count but fewer than ten. The V and J genes are TRBV7-9 and TRBJ2-7, with 7 bases aligning to TRBD1. J lost 7 bases, V lost 3 bases, and 9 bases had no gene match. The CDR3 runs 14 residues. From germline, CDR1 is SEHNR and CDR2 FQNEAQ (reference sequence). CDR3 region: CASSLTRGSGEQYV. CDR3 in DNA: TGTGCCAGCAGCTTGACCAGGGGGTCGGGTGAGCAGTACGTC.

This clonotype came up a few times. The V call is TRBV5-1, the J call TRBJ2-5; 7 nucleotides match TRBD1. The CDR3 spans 17 residues. With 5 bases clipped from V and 2 bases from J, the junction kept 15 bases outside the gene matches. Germline CDR1 SGHRS, CDR2 YFSETQ. CDR3 sequence reads: CASRKGIITGEQETQYF. CDR3 nucleotide sequence: TGCGCCAGCAGAAAAGGGATCATTACAGGGGAACAAGAGACCCAGTACTTC.

In its sample, this clonotype was seen many times. The V and J genes are TRBV29-1 and TRBJ2-3; 7 bases align to TRBD2. The germline CDR1 and CDR2 sequences are SQVTM and ANQGSEA. The CDR3 has 16 amino acids. V was clipped by 6 bases and J by 0 bases; unmatched bases: 12. As DNA, the CDR3 is TGCAGCGTCCGCAAACAACTAGCGCAAAGCACAGATACGCAGTATTTT. It encodes CSVRKQLAQSTDTQYF.

The sample holds many counts of this clonotype. V usage is TRBV15 and J usage is TRBJ1-2; no firm D call. The CDR3 sequence is 13 residues long. V lost 6 bases to trimming and J lost 6 bases, with 14 bases between them. The germline V gene has CDR1 LNHNV and CDR2 YYDKDF (reference sequence). The CDR3 here is CATSKPGPNGYTF. DNA for the CDR3: TGTGCCACCAGTAAACCGGGCCCAAATGGCTACACCTTC.

The J gene is TRBJ2-7, the V gene TRBV27, with 8 nucleotides matching TRBD1. Germline V gene lookup returns CDR1 MNHEY and CDR2 SMNVEV (reference sequence). The CDR3 has 15 amino acids. With 6 bases clipped from V and 7 bases from J, the junction kept 14 bases outside the gene matches. The DNA for the CDR3 is TGTGCCAGCAGGGCAACCGGGACAGGCAAGGAAGAGCAGTACGTC. Amino acid sequence: CASRATGTGKEEQYV.

This clonotype was picked up many times. The rearrangement joins TRBV19 to TRBJ2-3; 10 positions match TRBD2. The CDR3 totals 15 residues. Germline trimming cut 7 bases from V and 4 bases from J; bases unmatched to any gene: 8. Germline V gives CDR1 LNHDA, CDR2 SQIVND (reference sequence). CDR3 sequence reads: CASISSGSGADTQYF. The CDR3 region has the DNA TGTGCCAGTATTTCTAGCGGGAGCGGCGCAGATACGCAGTATTTT. Complete variable domain (other parts from reference TRBV19 and TRBJ2-3): DGGITQSPKYLFRKEGQNVTLSCEQNLNHDAMYWYRQDPGQGLRLIYYSQIVNDFQKGDIAEGYSVSREKKESFPLTVTSAQKNPTAFYLCASISSGSGADTQYFGPGTRLTVL.

V gene TRBV5-1 combines with J gene TRBJ2-3; weak D call: TRBD2 (6 bases). The CDR3 has 14 amino acids. CDR1 SGHRS and CDR2 YFSETQ come from the germline V gene. V dropped 6 bases and J dropped 2 bases, with 13 bases sitting between them. The CDR3: CASISGLSTDTQYF. The CDR3, as DNA: TGCGCCAGCATCTCGGGACTCTCCACAGATACGCAGTATTTT.

This clonotype was counted at least ten times. The rearrangement uses TRBV9 and TRBJ2-2, with D perhaps matching TRBD2 (5 bases). The CDR3 is 16 amino acids. V was clipped by 3 bases and J by 5 bases, with 17 bases between them. Germline V CDR1 and CDR2: SGDLS, YYNGEE. In DNA form, the CDR3 reads TGTGCCAGCAGCGAAAATTCCCTCGGGGTGACCGGGGAGCTGTTTTTT. It codes for CASSENSLGVTGELFF.

This clonotype was recorded at least ten times. Here the CDR3 reads CASSFGAEQFF. Here the CDR3 DNA reads TGCGCCAGCAGCTTTGGGGCTGAGCAGTTCTTC. The chain employs TRBV5-1 and TRBJ2-1, with D tentatively TRBD1 (5 bases). Germline-derived CDR1 and CDR2 are SGHRS and YFSETQ. Trimming took 2 bases from V and 9 from J, leaving 6 bases between them. The CDR3 has 11 residues.

J is TRBJ2-6 and V is TRBV7-2; D not resolved. Germline CDR1 reads SGHTA; CDR2 reads FQGNSA. The V end lost 8 bases, the J end lost 0 bases, and 14 bases lay between the germline ends. The CDR3 runs to 16 residues. Written as DNA, the CDR3 is TGTGCCAGCGTAGGATCCACGAGCTCTGGGGCCAACGTCCTGACTTTC. Protein sequence: CASVGSTSSGANVLTF.

Many counts were recorded for this clonotype. The rearrangement uses TRBV5-5 and TRBJ1-4; 9 nucleotides agree with TRBD1. V lost 4 bases and J lost 7; bases outside the gene matches: 11. The CDR3 has 16 residues. Germline lookup yields CDR1 SGHKS and CDR2 YYEKEE (reference sequence). The CDR3 DNA reads as TGTGCCAGCAGCGACCGGGACAGGGTGAATGGTGAAAAACTGTTTTTT. Its protein product is CASSDRDRVNGEKLFF.